What follows is one T cell receptor beta chain and its context. This specimen belongs to a study of blood T cell repertoires in COVID-19. CDR3 size: 15 residues. V was trimmed by 1 base and J by 5 bases, leaving 11 bases between them. Germline CDR1 LGHDT, CDR2 YNNKEL (reference sequence). Per the original data handling: How many nucleated cells were present was estimated from reference gene primer amplification. Using immunoSEQ multiplex PCR, the repertoire was profiled, and TCRdb retains in-frame clones only, with some absent. D and trimming come from the DNA, and the V and J calls and clone size come from that table. The table records roughly 94,000 clones, around 83% of them present only once.

V and J are TRBV3-1 (or the pseudogene TRBV3-2) and TRBJ1-4; D gene uncertain. This TCR derives from a man aged 60 to 69 with acute or convalescent COVID-19. Sequencing was carried out using peripheral blood. CDR3 sequence (DNA): TGTGCCAGCAGCCAAGGTAGATATCGGAATGAAAAACTGTTTTTT. It specifies CASSQGRYRNEKLFF.